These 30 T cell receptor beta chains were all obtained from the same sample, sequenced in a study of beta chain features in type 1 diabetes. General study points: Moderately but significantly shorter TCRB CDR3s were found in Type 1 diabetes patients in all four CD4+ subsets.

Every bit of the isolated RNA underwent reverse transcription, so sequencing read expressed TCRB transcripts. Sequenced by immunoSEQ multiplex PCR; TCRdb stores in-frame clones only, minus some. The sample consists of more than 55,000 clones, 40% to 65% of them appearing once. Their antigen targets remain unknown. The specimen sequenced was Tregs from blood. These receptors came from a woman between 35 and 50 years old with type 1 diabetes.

CDR3 sequence (DNA): TGTGCCAGCAGAAGACCCCTAGCGGGGAGCACAGATACGCAGTATTTT. This sequence encodes CASRRPLAGSTDTQYF. V is TRBV28 and J is TRBJ2-3; 9 bases line up with TRBD2. V dropped 6 bases and J dropped 0; count of bases not matched to a gene: 7. The CDR3 loop spans 16 amino acids. The germline V gene has CDR1 MDHEN and CDR2 SYDVKM.

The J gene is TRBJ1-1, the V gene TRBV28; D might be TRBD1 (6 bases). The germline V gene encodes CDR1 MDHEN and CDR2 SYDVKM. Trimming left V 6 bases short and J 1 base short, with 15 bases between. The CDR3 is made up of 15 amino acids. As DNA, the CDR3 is TGTGCCAGCAGAATTCCGGGACACTCGAACACTGAAGCTTTCTTT. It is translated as CASRIPGHSNTEAFF.

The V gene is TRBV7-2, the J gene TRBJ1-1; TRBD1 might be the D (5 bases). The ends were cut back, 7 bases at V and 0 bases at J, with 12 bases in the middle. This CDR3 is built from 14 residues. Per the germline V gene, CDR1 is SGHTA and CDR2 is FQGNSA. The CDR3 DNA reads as TGTGCCAGCACCCGACAGAGGATGAACACTGAAGCTTTCTTT. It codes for CASTRQRMNTEAFF. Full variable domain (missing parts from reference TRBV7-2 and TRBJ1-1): GAGVSQSPSNKVTEKGKDVELRCDPISGHTALYWYRQSLGQGLEFLIYFQGNSAPDKSGLPSDRFSAERTGGSVSTLTIQRTQQEDSAVYLCASTRQRMNTEAFFGQGTRLTVV.

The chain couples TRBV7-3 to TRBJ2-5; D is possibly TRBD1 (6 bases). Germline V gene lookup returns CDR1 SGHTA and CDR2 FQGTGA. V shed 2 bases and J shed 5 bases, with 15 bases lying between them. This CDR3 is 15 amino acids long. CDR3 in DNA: TGTGCCAGCAGCTTAGGGGCAGGGGCGAAGGAGACCCAGTACTTC. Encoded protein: CASSLGAGAKETQYF.

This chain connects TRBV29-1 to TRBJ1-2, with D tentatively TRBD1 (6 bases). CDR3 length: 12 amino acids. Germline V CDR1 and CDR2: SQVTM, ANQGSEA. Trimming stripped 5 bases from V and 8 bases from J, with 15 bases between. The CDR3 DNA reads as TGCAGCGTTCTGGACAGCTTATGGGGCTACACCTTC. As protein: CSVLDSLWGYTF.

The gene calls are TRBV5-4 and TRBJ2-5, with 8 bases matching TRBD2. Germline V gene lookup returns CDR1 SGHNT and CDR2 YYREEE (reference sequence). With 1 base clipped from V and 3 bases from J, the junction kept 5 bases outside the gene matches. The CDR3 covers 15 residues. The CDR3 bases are TGTGCCAGCAGCTTGTCCGCACTAGCGGAAGAGACCCAGTACTTC. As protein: CASSLSALAEETQYF.

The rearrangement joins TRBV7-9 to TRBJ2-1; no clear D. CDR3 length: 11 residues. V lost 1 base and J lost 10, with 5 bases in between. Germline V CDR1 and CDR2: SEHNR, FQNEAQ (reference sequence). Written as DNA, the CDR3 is TGTGCCAGCAGCTTAGACGGGGAGCAGTTCTTC. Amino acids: CASSLDGEQFF.

The CDR3 DNA sequence: TGCGCCAGCGGCGACATAGCTGGAAACACCATATATTTT. This codes for CASGDIAGNTIYF. The rearrangement joins TRBV5-1 to TRBJ1-3; D unclear. The CDR3 is 13 amino acids. The germline V gene has CDR1 SGHRS and CDR2 YFSETQ. Trimming stripped 7 bases from V and 2 bases from J, with 10 bases between. The entire variable domain, with the rest obtained from reference TRBV5-1 and TRBJ1-3, is as follows: KAGVTQTPRYLIKTRGQQVTLSCSPISGHRSVSWYQQTPGQGLQFLFEYFSETQRNKGNFPGRFSGRQFSNSRSEMNVSTLELGDSALYLCASGDIAGNTIYFGEGSWLTVV.

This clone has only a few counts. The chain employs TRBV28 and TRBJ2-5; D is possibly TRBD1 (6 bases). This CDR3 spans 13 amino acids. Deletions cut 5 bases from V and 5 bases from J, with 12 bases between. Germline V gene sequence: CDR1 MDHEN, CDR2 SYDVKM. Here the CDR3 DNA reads TGTGCCAGCAGTCGTACAGGGACCGAGACCCAGTACTTC. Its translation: CASSRTGTETQYF.

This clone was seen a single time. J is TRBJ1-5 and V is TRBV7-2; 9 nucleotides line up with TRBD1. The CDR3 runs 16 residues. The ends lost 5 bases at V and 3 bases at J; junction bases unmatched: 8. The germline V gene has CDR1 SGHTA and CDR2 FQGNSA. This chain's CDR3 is CASSHGTGTYNQPQHF. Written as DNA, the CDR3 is TGTGCCAGCAGCCATGGGACAGGGACCTACAATCAGCCCCAGCATTTT.

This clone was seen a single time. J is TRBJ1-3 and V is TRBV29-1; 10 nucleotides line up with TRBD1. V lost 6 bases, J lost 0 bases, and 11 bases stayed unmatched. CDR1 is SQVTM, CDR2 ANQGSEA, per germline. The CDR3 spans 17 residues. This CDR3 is CSVAGTGEEGSGNTIYF. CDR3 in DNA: TGCAGCGTAGCCGGGACAGGGGAAGAGGGCTCTGGAAACACCATATATTTT. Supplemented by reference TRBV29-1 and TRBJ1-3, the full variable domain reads SAVISQKPSRDICQRGTSLTIQCQVDSQVTMMFWYRQQPGQSLTLIATANQGSEATYESGFVIDKFPISRPNLTFSTLTVSNMSPEDSSIYLCSVAGTGEEGSGNTIYFGEGSWLTVV.

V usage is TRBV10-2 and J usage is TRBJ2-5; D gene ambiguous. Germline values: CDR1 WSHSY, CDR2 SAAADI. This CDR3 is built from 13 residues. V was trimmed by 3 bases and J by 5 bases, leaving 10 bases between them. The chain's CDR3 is CASSEASRETQYF. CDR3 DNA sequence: TGCGCCAGCAGTGAAGCTAGTAGGGAGACCCAGTACTTC.

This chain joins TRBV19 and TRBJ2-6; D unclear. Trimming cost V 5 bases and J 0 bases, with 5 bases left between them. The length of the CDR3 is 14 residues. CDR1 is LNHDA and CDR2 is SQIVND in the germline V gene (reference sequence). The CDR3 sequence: CASSPLSGANVLTF. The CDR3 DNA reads TGTGCCAGTAGTCCACTCTCTGGGGCCAACGTCCTGACTTTC.

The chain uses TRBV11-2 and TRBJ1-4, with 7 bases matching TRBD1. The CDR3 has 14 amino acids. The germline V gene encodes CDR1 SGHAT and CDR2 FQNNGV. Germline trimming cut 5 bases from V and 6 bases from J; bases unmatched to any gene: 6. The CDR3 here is CASSVDRAHEKLFF. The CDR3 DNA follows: TGTGCCAGCAGCGTCGACAGGGCGCATGAAAAACTGTTTTTT.

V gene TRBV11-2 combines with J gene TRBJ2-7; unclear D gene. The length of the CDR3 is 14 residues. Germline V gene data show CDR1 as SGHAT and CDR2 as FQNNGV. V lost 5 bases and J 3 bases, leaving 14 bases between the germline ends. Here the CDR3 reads CASSPGWADYEQYF. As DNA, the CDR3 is TGTGCCAGCAGCCCCGGATGGGCCGACTACGAGCAGTACTTC.

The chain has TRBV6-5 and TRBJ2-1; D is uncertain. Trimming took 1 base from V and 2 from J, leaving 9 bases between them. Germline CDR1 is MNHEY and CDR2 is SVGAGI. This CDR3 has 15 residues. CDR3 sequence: CASSYFLEPYNEQFF. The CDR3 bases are TGTGCCAGCAGTTACTTCTTGGAGCCCTACAATGAGCAGTTCTTC.

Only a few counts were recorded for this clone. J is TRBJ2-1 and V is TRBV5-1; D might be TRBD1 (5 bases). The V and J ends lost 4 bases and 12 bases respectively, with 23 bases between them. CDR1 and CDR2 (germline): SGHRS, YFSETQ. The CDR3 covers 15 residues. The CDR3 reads CASSLGRAPNVGQFF. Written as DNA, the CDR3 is TGCGCCAGCAGCCTGGGCAGGGCCCCAAATGTCGGGCAGTTCTTC.

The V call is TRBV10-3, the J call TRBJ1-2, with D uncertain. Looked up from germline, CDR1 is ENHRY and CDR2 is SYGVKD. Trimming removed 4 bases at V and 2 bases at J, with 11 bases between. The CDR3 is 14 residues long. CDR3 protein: CAISGQGLNYGYTF. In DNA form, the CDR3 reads TGTGCCATCAGTGGACAAGGACTGAACTATGGCTACACCTTC.

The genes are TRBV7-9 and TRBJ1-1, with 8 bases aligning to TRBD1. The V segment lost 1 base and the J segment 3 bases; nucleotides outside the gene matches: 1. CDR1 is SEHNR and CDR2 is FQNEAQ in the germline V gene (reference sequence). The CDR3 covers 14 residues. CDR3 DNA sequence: TGTGCCAGCAGCTTAGTACAGGGGGACACTGAAGCTTTCTTT. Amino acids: CASSLVQGDTEAFF.

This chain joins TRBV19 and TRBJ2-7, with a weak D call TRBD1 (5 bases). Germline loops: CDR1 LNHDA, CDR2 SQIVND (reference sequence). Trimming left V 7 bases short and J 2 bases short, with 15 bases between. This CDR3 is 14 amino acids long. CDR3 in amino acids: CASNFTGDPYEQYF. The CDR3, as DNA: TGTGCCAGTAATTTCACAGGAGATCCCTACGAGCAGTACTTC.

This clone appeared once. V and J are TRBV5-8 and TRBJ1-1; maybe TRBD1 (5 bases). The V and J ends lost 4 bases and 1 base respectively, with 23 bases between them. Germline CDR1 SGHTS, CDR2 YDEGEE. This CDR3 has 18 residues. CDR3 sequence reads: CASSRGGGWQHTNTEAFF. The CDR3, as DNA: TGTGCCAGCAGCAGAGGCGGGGGATGGCAGCACACGAACACTGAAGCTTTCTTT.

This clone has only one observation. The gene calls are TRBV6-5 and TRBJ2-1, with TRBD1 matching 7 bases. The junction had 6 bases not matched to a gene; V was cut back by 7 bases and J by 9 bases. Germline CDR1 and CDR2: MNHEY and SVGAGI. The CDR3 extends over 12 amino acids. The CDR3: CASKGQYGEQFF. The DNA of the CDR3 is TGTGCCAGCAAGGGACAGTATGGTGAGCAGTTCTTC.

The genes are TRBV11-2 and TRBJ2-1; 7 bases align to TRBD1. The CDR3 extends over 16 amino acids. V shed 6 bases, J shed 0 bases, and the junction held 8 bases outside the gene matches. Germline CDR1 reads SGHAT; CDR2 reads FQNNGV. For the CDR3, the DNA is TGTGCCAGCAGGACGACAGGGAAAAGCTCCTACAATGAGCAGTTCTTC. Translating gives CASRTTGKSSYNEQFF.

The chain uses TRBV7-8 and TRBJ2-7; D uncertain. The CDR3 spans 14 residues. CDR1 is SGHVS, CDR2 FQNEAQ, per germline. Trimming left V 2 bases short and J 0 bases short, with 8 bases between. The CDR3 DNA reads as TGTGCCAGCAGCTTACTACTTACCTCCTACGAGCAGTACTTC. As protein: CASSLLLTSYEQYF.

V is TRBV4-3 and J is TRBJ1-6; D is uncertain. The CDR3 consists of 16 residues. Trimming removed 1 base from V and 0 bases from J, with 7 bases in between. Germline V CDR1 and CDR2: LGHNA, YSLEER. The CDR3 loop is CASSQGKSSYNSPLHF. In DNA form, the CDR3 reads TGCGCCAGCAGCCAAGGAAAGAGCTCCTATAATTCACCCCTCCACTTT.

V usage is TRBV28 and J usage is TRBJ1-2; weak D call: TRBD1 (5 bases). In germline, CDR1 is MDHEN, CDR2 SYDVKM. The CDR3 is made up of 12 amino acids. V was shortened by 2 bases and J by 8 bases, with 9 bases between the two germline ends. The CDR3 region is CASSLGGMGYTF. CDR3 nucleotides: TGTGCCAGCAGTTTAGGGGGGATGGGCTACACCTTC.

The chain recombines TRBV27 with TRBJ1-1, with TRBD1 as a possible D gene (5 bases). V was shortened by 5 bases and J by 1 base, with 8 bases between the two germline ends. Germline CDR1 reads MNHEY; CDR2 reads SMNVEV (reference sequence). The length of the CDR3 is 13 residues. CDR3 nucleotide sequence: TGTGCCAGCAGTGGGGCAAGGAACACTGAAGCTTTCTTT. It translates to CASSGARNTEAFF.

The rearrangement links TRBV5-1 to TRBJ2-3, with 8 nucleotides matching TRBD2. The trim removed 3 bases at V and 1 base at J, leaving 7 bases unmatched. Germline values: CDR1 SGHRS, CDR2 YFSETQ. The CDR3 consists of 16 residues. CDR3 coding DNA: TGCGCCAGCAGCTCAGGGACTAGGGCAGGCACAGATACGCAGTATTTT. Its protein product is CASSSGTRAGTDTQYF.

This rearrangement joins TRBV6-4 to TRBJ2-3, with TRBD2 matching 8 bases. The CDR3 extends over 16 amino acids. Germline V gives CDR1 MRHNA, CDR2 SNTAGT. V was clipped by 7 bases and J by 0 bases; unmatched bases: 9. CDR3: CASTKLAETSTDTQYF. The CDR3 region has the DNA TGTGCCAGCACCAAACTAGCGGAGACTAGCACAGATACGCAGTATTTT.

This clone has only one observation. CDR3 in amino acids: CASSATGFGAFF. CDR3 nucleotide sequence: TGTGCCAGCAGCGCCACAGGATTTGGAGCTTTCTTT. This chain connects TRBV7-9 to TRBJ1-1; weak D call: TRBD1 (5 bases). The germline V and J ends were trimmed by 5 bases and 10 bases, with 14 bases remaining between them. The CDR3 is made up of 12 amino acids. Germline values: CDR1 SEHNR, CDR2 FQNEAQ (reference sequence).